Sequencing of this T cell receptor beta chain was carried out in a study of regulatory T cells. Study conclusions and caveats: Regulatory T cells showed the strongest V-J pair restriction and V/J gene skewing among patient repertoires. Patient CD8+ T cells trended toward lower Shannon entropy than controls.

The primer mix had 52 TRBV and 13 TRBJ primers. Only in-frame clones appear in the TCRdb table, and some are missing; sequencing was by immunoSEQ multiplex PCR. The repertoire holds tens of thousands of clones, with 80% to 95% as singletons. V gave up 5 bases and J gave up 3 bases; unmatched junction bases: 3. The germline V gene has CDR1 MDHEN and CDR2 SYDVKM. This CDR3 spans 13 amino acids. To note about this clone: Its antigen is undetermined.

All CD3G-deficient patients showed autoimmunity, more severe in two. This chain joins TRBV28 and TRBJ2-7; TRBD2 matches at 8 bases. The material sequenced was CD8+ T cells sorted from blood. This TCR was sampled from a child aged 2 to 10 with CD3G deficiency. For the CDR3, the DNA is TGTGCCAGCAGTGCGGGGGGACTCTACGAGCAGTACTTC. Residues: CASSAGGLYEQYF.